What follows is one TCR beta chain and its context. This CDR3 has 14 amino acids. J lost 5 bases, V lost 4 bases, and 3 bases had no gene match. Germline loops: CDR1 MDHEN, CDR2 SYDVKM. The sample belongs to a study of blood T cell repertoires in COVID-19. Study-level background: Some COVID-19 samples were acute and others convalescent; all came from the United States, Italy and Spain. T cells, B-cell-depleted T cells, or PBMCs supplied cDNA or gDNA.

Authors' methods: Amplification of reference gene primers provided the estimated nucleated cell counts. Using immunoSEQ multiplex PCR, the repertoire was profiled, and TCRdb retains in-frame clones only, with some absent. The DNA was the basis for D and trimming; V, J and clone size are from that table. The sample has under 45,000 clones, 65% to 80% seen once. The sequence was collected from an elderly man with acute or convalescent COVID-19. The gene calls are TRBV28 and TRBJ1-4; TRBD1 agrees at 8 bases. The source material was peripheral blood. CDR3 in amino acids: CASSYRGTNEKLFF. CDR3 DNA sequence: TGTGCCAGCAGTTACAGGGGGACCAATGAAAAACTGTTTTTT.